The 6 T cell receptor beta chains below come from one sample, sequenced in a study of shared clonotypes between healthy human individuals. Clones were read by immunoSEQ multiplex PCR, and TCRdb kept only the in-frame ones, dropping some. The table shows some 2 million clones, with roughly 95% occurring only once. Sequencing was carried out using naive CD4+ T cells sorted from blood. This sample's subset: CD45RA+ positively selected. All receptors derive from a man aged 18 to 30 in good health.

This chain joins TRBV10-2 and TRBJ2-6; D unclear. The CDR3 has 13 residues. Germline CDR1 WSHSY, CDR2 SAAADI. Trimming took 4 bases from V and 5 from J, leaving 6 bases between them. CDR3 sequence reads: CASSVARANVLTF. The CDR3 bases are TGCGCCAGCAGTGTGGCCCGGGCCAACGTCCTGACTTTC.

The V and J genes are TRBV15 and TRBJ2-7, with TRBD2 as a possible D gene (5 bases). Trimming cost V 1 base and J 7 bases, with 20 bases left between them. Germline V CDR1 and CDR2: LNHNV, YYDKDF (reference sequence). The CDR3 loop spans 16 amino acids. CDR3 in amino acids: CATSRARGNPKEEQYF. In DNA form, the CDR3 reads TGTGCCACCAGCAGAGCCCGGGGAAACCCTAAAGAAGAGCAGTACTTC.

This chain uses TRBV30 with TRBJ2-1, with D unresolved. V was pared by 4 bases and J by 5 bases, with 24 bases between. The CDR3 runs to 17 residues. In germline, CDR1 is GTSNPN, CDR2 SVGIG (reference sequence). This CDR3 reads CAWISAALSPRDNEQFF. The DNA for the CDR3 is TGTGCCTGGATTTCGGCGGCCTTGTCCCCGCGCGACAATGAGCAGTTCTTC.

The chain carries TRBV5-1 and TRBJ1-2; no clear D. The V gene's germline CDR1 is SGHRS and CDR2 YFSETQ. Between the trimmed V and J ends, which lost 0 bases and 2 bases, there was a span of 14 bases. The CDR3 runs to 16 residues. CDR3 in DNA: TGCGCCAGCAGCTTGGCGGCGACTCCCATGAACTATGGCTACACCTTC. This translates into CASSLAATPMNYGYTF.

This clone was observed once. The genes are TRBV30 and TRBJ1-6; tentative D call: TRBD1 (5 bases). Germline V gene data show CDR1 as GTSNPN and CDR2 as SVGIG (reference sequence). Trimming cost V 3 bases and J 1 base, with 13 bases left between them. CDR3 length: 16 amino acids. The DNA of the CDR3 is TGTGCCTGGAGAGGAGCGGGGGGATCCTATAATTCACCCCTCCACTTT. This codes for CAWRGAGGSYNSPLHF.

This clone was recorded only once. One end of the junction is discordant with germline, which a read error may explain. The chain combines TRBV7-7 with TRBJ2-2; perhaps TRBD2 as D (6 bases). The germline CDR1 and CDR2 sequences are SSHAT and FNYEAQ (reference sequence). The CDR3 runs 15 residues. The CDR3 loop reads CASSLGLPNTGELFF. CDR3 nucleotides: TGTGCTAGCAGCCTGGGACTCCCGAACACCGGGGAGCTGTTTTTT.